This T cell receptor (beta chain) was documented in a study of cytomegalovirus exposure and HLA in healthy donors. Study details: The roughly 120 million unique TCR beta sequences, from approximately 170 million T cells, were found by an earlier analysis. General study findings and limits: CMV serostatus alone was available as immune exposure information. TRBV6-2, TRBV6-3 and some other V segments were unresolvable in 87-base-pair reads.

As for this clone: Its antigen is unknown.

V lost 5 bases, J lost 1 base, and 14 bases lay in between. This CDR3 comprises 15 residues. CDR1 ENHRY and CDR2 SYGVKD come from the germline V gene. Amplification used 60 Vbeta primers and 13 Jbeta primers. The method was immunoSEQ multiplex PCR; TCRdb's version includes in-frame clones alone and lacks a portion of them. The table includes 95,000 to 110,000 clones, roughly 70% detected once. The chain links TRBV10-3 to TRBJ1-1, with D tentatively TRBD1 (5 bases). The sample comprised PBMCs. The receptor comes from a woman aged 50 to 60 in good health and CMV-seronegative. DNA of the CDR3: TGTGCCATCAGTCAGTACGGGGGAACGAACACTGAAGCTTTCTTT. Amino acid sequence: CAISQYGGTNTEAFF.